This T cell receptor beta chain was obtained from a study of beta chain features in type 1 diabetes. Since all of the isolated RNA was reverse transcribed, expressed TCRB transcripts were what got sequenced. Naive, central memory and regulatory T cell samples averaged around 3.9 million reads. The data were produced by immunoSEQ multiplex PCR, yet TCRdb's version contains in-frame clones alone and is incomplete. The sample lists nearly 700,000 clones; under 15% were seen once. This clone came up a few times. The target antigen is unknown. Donors contributed one heparinised blood draw apiece, averaging about 116 mL. Whole-study results and caveats: VDJ junctions in type 1 diabetes patients carried more deletions and fewer insertions. For patients, the naive, central memory and Treg TCRB repertoires appeared more alike than for healthy donors. TCRB CDR3 length was moderately but significantly reduced in all four CD4+ subsets of Type 1 diabetes patients.

This CDR3 is 14 amino acids long. From germline, CDR1 is GTSNPN and CDR2 SVGIG (reference sequence). The V segment lost 2 bases and the J segment 10 bases; nucleotides outside the gene matches: 10. This receptor was obtained from a man aged 18 to 29 with type 1 diabetes. Sample: naive CD4+ T cells from blood. The rearrangement links TRBV30 to TRBJ1-5, with 8 bases fitting TRBD1. CDR3 amino acids: CAWSPTGGDNPQHF. The CDR3 nucleotides read TGTGCCTGGAGTCCTACAGGGGGTGACAACCCCCAGCATTTT.